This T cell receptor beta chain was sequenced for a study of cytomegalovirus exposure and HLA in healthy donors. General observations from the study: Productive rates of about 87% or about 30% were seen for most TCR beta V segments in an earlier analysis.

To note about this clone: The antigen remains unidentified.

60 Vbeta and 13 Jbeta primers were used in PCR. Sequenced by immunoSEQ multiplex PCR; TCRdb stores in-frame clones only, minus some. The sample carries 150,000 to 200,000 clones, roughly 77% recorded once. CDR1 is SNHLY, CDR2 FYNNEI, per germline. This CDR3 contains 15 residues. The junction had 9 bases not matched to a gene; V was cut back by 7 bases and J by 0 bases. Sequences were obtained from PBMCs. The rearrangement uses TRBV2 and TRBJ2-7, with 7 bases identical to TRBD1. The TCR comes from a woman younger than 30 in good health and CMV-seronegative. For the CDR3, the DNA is TGTGCCAGCAAGAAACAGGGGCCGACCTCCTACGAGCAGTACTTC. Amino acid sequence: CASKKQGPTSYEQYF.